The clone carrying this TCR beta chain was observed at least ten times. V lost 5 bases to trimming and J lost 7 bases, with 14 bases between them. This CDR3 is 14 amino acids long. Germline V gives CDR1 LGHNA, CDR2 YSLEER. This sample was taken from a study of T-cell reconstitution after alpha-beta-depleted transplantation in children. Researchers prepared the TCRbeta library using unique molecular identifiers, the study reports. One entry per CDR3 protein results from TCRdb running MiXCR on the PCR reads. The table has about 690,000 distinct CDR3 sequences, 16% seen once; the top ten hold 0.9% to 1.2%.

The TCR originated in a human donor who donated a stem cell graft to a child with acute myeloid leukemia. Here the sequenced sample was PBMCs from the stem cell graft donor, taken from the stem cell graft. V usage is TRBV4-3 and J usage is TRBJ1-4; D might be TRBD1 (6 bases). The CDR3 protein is CASSSTGYAEKLFF. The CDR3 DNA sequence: TGCGCCAGCAGCTCTACAGGGTATGCTGAAAAACTGTTTTTT.